Listed below are T cell receptor beta chains from one sample, sequenced in a study of cytomegalovirus exposure and HLA in healthy donors. Measured with immunoSEQ multiplex PCR; TCRdb has only the in-frame clones, and not every one. Found here are 85,000 to 100,000 clones, roughly 67% of them singletons; the top ten hold about 2.5%. Sequenced input: PBMCs. The receptors here all came from a human donor in good health. CDR3s include the opening cysteine and the closing phenylalanine or tryptophan. The order of the fields is clone size, J gene, D gene, V gene, CDR3 protein, CDR3 DNA. A D gene is named only where the DNA matches it firmly. Clone size is not always given. Where it is, it says once, few, many or a class for expanded clones.

NA,TRBJ2-2,TRBD1,TRBV4-3,CASSQGQGVTGELFF,TGCGCCAGCAGCCAGGGACAGGGAGTCACCGGGGAGCTGTTTTTT
NA,TRBJ2-5,NA,TRBV11-3,CASSSVRAVRGGETQYF,TGTGCCAGCAGCTCTGTAAGGGCGGTGCGGGGCGGGGAGACCCAGTACTTC
NA,TRBJ1-1,NA,TRBV7-6,CASSLGLQGSNTEAFF,TGTGCCAGCAGCTTAGGGCTCCAGGGCTCGAACACTGAAGCTTTCTTT
NA,TRBJ2-5,TRBD2,TRBV7-8,CASSLARTSGLGTQYF,TGTGCCAGCAGCTTAGCTAGGACTAGCGGTCTGGGGACCCAGTACTTC
NA,TRBJ2-5,NA,TRBV6-1,CASSDPAVQRETQYF,TGTGCCAGCAGTGATCCAGCGGTTCAGAGGGAGACCCAGTACTTC
NA,TRBJ2-7,TRBD2,TRBV7-2,CASSPGLVRYEQYF,TGTGCCAGCAGCCCGGGACTAGTTCGCTACGAGCAGTACTTC
NA,TRBJ2-2,NA,TRBV19,CASSIGVIAGELFF,TGTGCCAGTAGTATAGGCGTAATAGCCGGGGAGCTGTTTTTT
NA,TRBJ1-1,NA,TRBV19,CASSLGQGRAFF,TGTGCCAGTAGCCTCGGGCAGGGCAGAGCTTTCTTT
NA,TRBJ1-2,NA,TRBV19,CASMGLNYGYTF,TGTGCCAGTATGGGACTAAACTATGGCTACACCTTC
few,TRBJ1-1,TRBD1,TRBV18,CASSPIATGTNTEAFF,TGTGCCAGCTCACCCATTGCGACAGGGACGAACACTGAAGCTTTCTTT
NA,TRBJ1-2,NA,TRBV29-1,CSVGGRSGYTF,TGCAGCGTGGGGGGGCGTTCTGGCTACACCTTC
NA,TRBJ2-2,NA,TRBV7-8,CASSLVRNTGELFF,TGTGCCAGCAGCTTAGTCAGGAACACCGGGGAGCTGTTTTTT
NA,TRBJ2-6,NA,TRBV30,CAWSYGSGANVLTF,TGTGCCTGGAGTTACGGTTCTGGGGCCAACGTCCTGACTTTC
NA,TRBJ2-7,NA,TRBV5-6,CASSPVQGRGVEQYF,TGTGCCAGCAGCCCGGTACAGGGGCGGGGAGTCGAGCAGTACTTC
NA,TRBJ2-1,TRBD1,TRBV4-3,CASSQEGQGTRDEQFF,TGCGCCAGCAGCCAAGAAGGACAGGGAACTCGCGATGAGCAGTTCTTC
NA,TRBJ1-2,TRBD1,TRBV7-9,CASSLAGQAYYGYTF,TGTGCCAGCAGCTTAGCGGGACAGGCTTACTATGGCTACACCTTC
few,TRBJ2-1,TRBD1,TRBV7-9,CASSSLQGAPYNEQFF,TGTGCCAGCAGCTCCCTACAGGGGGCACCGTACAATGAGCAGTTCTTC
few,TRBJ1-2,TRBD1,TRBV6-5,CASRTTGNYGYTF,TGTGCCAGCAGGACGACAGGGAACTATGGCTACACCTTC
NA,TRBJ1-1,NA,TRBV19,CASLRGWPMNTEAFF,TGTGCCAGCCTCCGTGGTTGGCCGATGAACACTGAAGCTTTCTTT
NA,TRBJ2-5,TRBD2,TRBV12-5,CASGFGLAGVLETQYF,TGTGCTAGTGGTTTTGGACTAGCGGGGGTCTTGGAGACCCAGTACTTC
NA,TRBJ1-1,NA,TRBV7-8,CASSPVFGPMNTEAFF,TGTGCCAGCAGCCCCGTTTTTGGGCCGATGAACACTGAAGCTTTCTTT
NA,TRBJ2-7,NA,TRBV20-1,CSAGSSYEQYF,TGCAGTGCTGGGAGCTCCTACGAGCAGTACTTC
NA,TRBJ2-3,NA,TRBV4-2,CASSLTPTDTQYF,TGTGCCAGCAGCCTGACACCCACAGATACGCAGTATTTT
NA,TRBJ1-1,NA,TRBV7-2,CASLRQLNTEAFF,TGTGCCAGCCTCAGACAGCTGAACACTGAAGCTTTCTTT
NA,TRBJ2-3,TRBD1,TRBV18,CASSPVMGTGKADTQYF,TGTGCCAGCTCACCCGTCATGGGGACAGGGAAGGCAGATACGCAGTATTTT
NA,TRBJ2-6,NA,TRBV29-1,CSVEDNSGANVLTF,TGCAGCGTTGAGGACAACTCTGGGGCCAACGTCCTGACTTTC
NA,TRBJ2-7,NA,TRBV21-1,CASSSAHRGPFLGSYEQYF,TGTGCCAGCAGCAGCGCCCACAGGGGGCCCTTCCTGGGGTCCTACGAGCAGTACTTC
NA,TRBJ2-7,TRBD1,TRBV11-3,CASSFDRDLAYEQYF,TGTGCCAGCAGCTTTGACAGGGATCTAGCTTACGAGCAGTACTTC
few,TRBJ2-1,TRBD1,TRBV29-1,CSVRGQGLYNEQFF,TGCAGCGTCCGCGGACAGGGACTCTACAATGAGCAGTTCTTC
few,TRBJ1-1,NA,TRBV14,CAILGRGRNTEAFF,TGTGCCATCCTTGGCAGGGGCCGGAACACTGAAGCTTTCTTT
NA,TRBJ1-6,TRBD1,TRBV11-3,CASSLVFGQGDSPLHF,TGTGCCAGCAGCTTAGTATTCGGTCAGGGGGATTCACCCCTCCACTTT
NA,TRBJ2-4,TRBD1,TRBV5-4,CASSLGQGGIKNIQYF,TGTGCCAGCAGCTTGGGACAGGGGGGAATCAAAAACATTCAGTACTTC
NA,TRBJ1-2,NA,TRBV6-6,CASSYGFEAYGYTF,TGTGCCAGCAGTTACGGATTTGAGGCATATGGCTACACCTTC
NA,TRBJ1-6,NA,TRBV7-6,CASSLGRVGSPLHF,TGTGCCAGCAGCTTAGGCAGGGTGGGGTCACCCCTCCACTTT
few,TRBJ1-1,NA,TRBV10-3,CAIRPGQTTEAFF,TGTGCCATCAGACCCGGACAGACCACTGAAGCTTTCTTT
few,TRBJ2-7,NA,TRBV4-3,CASSREVISEQYF,TGCGCCAGCAGCCGAGAGGTAATCAGCGAGCAGTACTTC
once,TRBJ2-5,NA,TRBV5-6,CASRSQETQYF,TGTGCCAGCAGATCACAGGAGACCCAGTACTTC
few,TRBJ2-7,TRBD2,TRBV6-6,CASILLAGGLYEQYF,TGTGCCAGCATTTTACTAGCGGGAGGGCTCTACGAGCAGTACTTC
NA,TRBJ2-5,NA,TRBV9,CASSVEVRETQYF,TGTGCCAGCAGCGTTGAGGTTCGCGAGACCCAGTACTTC
NA,TRBJ2-1,NA,TRBV7-3,CASSAGLSRPNEQFF,TGTGCCAGCAGCGCCGGACTATCGAGACCGAATGAGCAGTTCTTC
NA,TRBJ2-7,NA,TRBV27,CASSLTVLSYEQYF,TGTGCCAGCAGCTTGACAGTCCTCTCCTACGAGCAGTACTTC
NA,TRBJ2-2,NA,TRBV29-1,CSVDGPGGGELFF,TGCAGCGTTGATGGCCCCGGGGGCGGGGAGCTGTTTTTT
NA,TRBJ1-5,NA,TRBV7-2,CASSSSGGRNQPQHF,TGTGCCAGCAGCTCCTCCGGGGGTCGCAATCAGCCCCAGCATTTT
NA,TRBJ1-1,NA,TRBV11-3,CASSLKDPGVGTEAFF,TGTGCCAGCAGCTTAAAGGATCCAGGGGTGGGCACTGAAGCTTTCTTT
few,TRBJ1-1,NA,TRBV6-5,CASSYAGQNTEAFF,TGTGCCAGCAGTTACGCCGGACAGAACACTGAAGCTTTCTTT